These T cell receptor beta chains were read from a single sample in a study of immune characterization of retroperitoneal liposarcoma. Each CDR3 protein is one row after TCRdb ran MiXCR on the PCR reads. Among roughly 9,300 distinct CDR3 sequences listed, roughly a third were seen once. Sample: tumor tissue. These receptors were obtained from a female donor with retroperitoneal liposarcoma. Each CDR3 is given with its conserved first and last residue. D genes are given only for firm matches. Clone size appears in some rows only: once, few, many, or a class for an expanded clone.

v_call	clone_size	d_call	j_call	cdr3_aa	cdr3_nt
TRBV7-8	many	TRBD1	TRBJ2-5	CASSSIFPGTVQETQYF	TGTGCCAGCAGCTCGATATTCCCCGGGACAGTCCAAGAGACCCAGTACTTC
TRBV27	NA	NA	TRBJ2-3	CASSLNVGGGSDTQYF	TGTGCCAGCAGTTTGAATGTCGGGGGTGGGTCAGATACGCAGTATTTT
TRBV11-2	NA	NA	TRBJ2-1	CASSPGWGSQETQFF	TGTGCCAGCAGCCCGGGCTGGGGAAGTCAAGAGACCCAGTTCTTC
TRBV27	NA	NA	TRBJ2-1	CASSFGYWQFF	TGTGCCAGCAGTTTCGGGTATTGGCAGTTCTTC
TRBV7-2	NA	NA	TRBJ2-7	CASSLVVGKYEQYF	TGTGCCAGCAGCTTAGTTGTGGGCAAGTACGAGCAGTACTTC
TRBV6-2/TRBV6-3	NA	NA	TRBJ2-3	CASSYPVRTQYF	TGTGCCAGCAGTTACCCCGTCCGCACGCAGTATTTT
TRBV11-2	many	TRBD2	TRBJ2-1	CASSFPGFGREGQNEQFF	TGTGCCAGCAGCTTTCCAGGTTTCGGGAGGGAAGGTCAGAATGAGCAGTTCTTC
TRBV25-1	NA	NA	TRBJ2-7	CASSGTSGHPSSYNEQYF	TGTGCCAGCAGTGGGACGTCGGGGCACCCTAGCTCCTACAATGAGCAGTACTTC
TRBV6-1	NA	NA	TRBJ2-7	CASSAGQSYEQYF	TGTGCCAGCAGCGCAGGACAGTCCTACGAGCAGTACTTC
TRBV6-6	NA	TRBD1	TRBJ2-5	CVSSEGQGRLEETQYF	TGTGTCAGCAGTGAGGGACAGGGGAGGTTGGAAGAGACCCAGTACTTC
TRBV7-2	medium-sized	TRBD2	TRBJ2-1	CASSPSSGRAYEQFF	TGTGCCAGCAGCCCATCTAGCGGGAGGGCCTACGAGCAGTTCTTC
TRBV6-1	medium-sized	NA	TRBJ2-7	CASKRQSSYEQYF	TGTGCCAGCAAGCGGCAGAGCTCCTACGAGCAGTACTTC
TRBV12-3/TRBV12-4	NA	NA	TRBJ2-7	CASRTGLDYEQYF	TGTGCCAGCAGAACAGGGCTCGACTACGAGCAGTACTTC
TRBV24-1	few	TRBD1	TRBJ2-1	CATSDPGTAYNEQFF	TGTGCCACCAGTGATCCCGGGACAGCTTACAATGAGCAGTTCTTC
TRBV10-3	NA	NA	TRBJ2-1	CAIAPSVNEQFF	TGTGCCATCGCCCCTAGCGTCAATGAGCAGTTCTTC
TRBV10-1	NA	NA	TRBJ2-1	CASSTYNEQFF	TGCGCCAGCAGTACTTACAATGAGCAGTTCTTC
TRBV11-3	few	TRBD2	TRBJ2-5	CASSPQAGGGWGQYF	TGTGCCAGCAGCCCTCAAGCGGGAGGGGGGTGGGGCCAGTACTTC
TRBV6-5	NA	TRBD1	TRBJ2-7	CASSDPRTGRSYEQYF	TGTGCCAGCAGTGACCCCCGGACAGGGAGGTCATACGAGCAGTACTTC
TRBV6-1	few	NA	TRBJ1-4	CASRLNEKLFF	TGTGCCAGCAGGCTCAATGAAAAACTGTTTTTT
TRBV6-1	NA	NA	TRBJ2-5	CASSEQGAKTQYF	TGTGCCAGCAGTGAACAGGGCGCCAAGACCCAGTACTTC
TRBV6-8	NA	NA	TRBJ2-3	CASSDRVNTQYF	TGTGCCAGCTCGGACCGGGTTAATACGCAGTATTTT
TRBV11-2	medium-sized	TRBD1	TRBJ2-1	CASRPSGTGRGNEQFF	TGTGCCAGCAGACCGTCCGGGACAGGAAGGGGGAATGAGCAGTTCTTC
TRBV7-9	medium-sized	NA	TRBJ2-1	CASSLIVPSYNEQFF	TGTGCCAGCAGCTTAATCGTCCCCTCCTACAATGAGCAGTTCTTC
TRBV6-1	many	NA	TRBJ2-1	CASSGVQETQFF	TGTGCCAGCTCAGGAGTTCAAGAGACCCAGTTCTTC
TRBV6-1	few	TRBD2	TRBJ2-7	CASSKTSGGAVYEQYF	TGTGCCAGCAGTAAAACTAGCGGGGGGGCCGTTTACGAGCAGTACTTC
TRBV7-2	few	NA	TRBJ2-3	CASSFVGRGTSDTQYF	TGTGCCAGCAGCTTTGTAGGCAGGGGTACTTCCGATACGCAGTATTTT
TRBV6-1	NA	NA	TRBJ2-5	CASSEAGAGETQYF	TGTGCCAGCAGTGAAGCCGGGGCGGGAGAGACCCAGTACTTC
TRBV6-1	NA	NA	TRBJ2-7	CASSSLKFGVIYEQYF	TGTGCCAGCAGTTCCTTAAAGTTTGGGGTTATCTACGAGCAGTACTTC
TRBV6-4	NA	NA	TRBJ2-3	CASSDRAGTQYF	TGTGCCAGCAGTGACCGTGCGGGAACGCAGTATTTT
TRBV7-2	few	NA	TRBJ2-1	CASSLGRNRATETQFF	TGTGCCAGCAGCCTCGGGCGAAACAGGGCAACAGAGACCCAGTTCTTC
TRBV7-6	NA	NA	TRBJ1-2	CASSSPDTSYGYTF	TGTGCCAGCAGCTCCCCGGACACGAGCTATGGCTACACCTTC
TRBV6-1	NA	TRBD1	TRBJ2-4	CASRTDRGEAFAKNIQYF	TGTGCCAGCAGGACGGACAGGGGGGAGGCCTTTGCCAAAAACATTCAGTACTTC
TRBV11-2	NA	TRBD2	TRBJ2-7	CASAGPRGVWEQYF	TGTGCCAGCGCCGGTCCGCGGGGGGTTTGGGAGCAGTACTTC
TRBV7-6	medium-sized	NA	TRBJ2-1	CASSPLYEQFF	TGTGCCAGCAGCCCCCTCTACGAGCAGTTCTTC
TRBV6-2/TRBV6-3	NA	TRBD1	TRBJ1-5	CASDQGVGNQPQHF	TGTGCCAGCGATCAGGGGGTCGGCAATCAGCCCCAGCATTTT
TRBV6-1	NA	TRBD2	TRBJ2-7	CASSPRIIAGGYEQYF	TGTGCCAGCAGTCCCCGTATAATAGCGGGGGGATACGAGCAGTACTTC
TRBV25-1	few	NA	TRBJ2-4	CASRANLGAAKNIQYF	TGTGCCAGCAGGGCCAATCTCGGTGCAGCCAAAAACATTCAGTACTTC
TRBV11-3	few	TRBD2	TRBJ2-1	CASSLSGLAGGAYEQFF	TGTGCCAGCAGCTTAAGCGGGCTAGCGGGAGGCGCCTACGAGCAGTTCTTC
TRBV27	NA	NA	TRBJ2-3	CASSSGGGADTQYF	TGTGCCAGCAGTTCCGGGGGTGGGGCAGATACGCAGTATTTT
TRBV24-1	NA	TRBD1	TRBJ2-2	CATSDHRGMNTGELFF	TGTGCCACCAGCGACCACAGGGGGATGAACACCGGGGAGCTGTTTTTT
TRBV7-3	many	NA	TRBJ2-1	CASSLIGADEQFF	TGTGCCAGCAGCTTAATAGGGGCCGATGAGCAGTTCTTC
TRBV6-1	large	TRBD1	TRBJ2-5	CATDRTGKETQYF	TGTGCCACCGACCGGACAGGGAAAGAGACCCAGTACTTC
TRBV6-6	NA	NA	TRBJ2-7	CASSYGQGGYEQYF	TGTGCCAGCAGTTACGGTCAAGGGGGCTACGAGCAGTACTTC
TRBV12-3/TRBV12-4	NA	NA	TRBJ2-7	CASSPGGWEQYF	TGTGCCAGCAGTCCGGGCGGGTGGGAGCAGTACTTC
TRBV7-2	NA	NA	TRBJ2-1	CASSLQAGANEQFF	TGTGCCAGCAGCTTACAAGCGGGCGCCAATGAGCAGTTCTTC
TRBV12-3/TRBV12-4	NA	NA	TRBJ2-3	CASSLGTQYF	TGTGCCAGCAGTTTGGGTACGCAGTATTTT
TRBV6-1	NA	TRBD2	TRBJ2-1	CASSASGGLAGVGEQFF	TGTGCCAGCAGTGCCTCAGGGGGACTAGCGGGAGTGGGTGAGCAGTTCTTC